The sequence of this TCR beta chain was determined in a study of response to subunit inactivated influenza vaccine. This clonotype was seen more than once but under ten times. Its antigen is as yet unknown. Points from the study as a whole: The authors proposed limited new T cell recruitment per seasonal influenza vaccination.

One entry per CDR3 protein results from TCRdb running MiXCR on the RT-PCR reads. The data contain 540,000 or so distinct CDR3 sequences, roughly 13% of them seen just once; the ten biggest clones take up around 13%. CDR1 is LGHNA, CDR2 YSLEER, per germline. V gave up 5 bases and J gave up 6 bases, with 10 bases separating them. There are 13 residues in the CDR3. The input for sequencing was PBMCs from blood, taken roughly 45 days after vaccination. This chain links TRBV4-3 with TRBJ2-2; D is uncertain. The receptor was isolated from a man aged 45-65 years who received an inactivated influenza vaccine. The CDR3, as DNA: TGCGCCAGCAGCGAGTACAAGGCCGGGGAGCTGTTTTTT. The encoded protein is CASSEYKAGELFF.